This T cell receptor (beta chain) is drawn from a study of blood T cell repertoires in COVID-19. Study-level information: Samples of COVID-19 (acute and convalescent) were obtained from the United States, Italy and Spain. Sample material is recorded as cDNA or gDNA derived from T cells, B-cell-depleted T cells, or PBMCs.

Only one count was recorded for this clone. Germline-derived CDR1 and CDR2 are MNHEY and SVGAGI. The CDR3 runs 14 residues. V dropped 6 bases and J dropped 6; count of bases not matched to a gene: 8. TCRdb keeps only in-frame clones here, not all; method: immunoSEQ multiplex PCR. The sample has 250,000 or so clones, roughly 81% seen once. V is TRBV6-5 and J is TRBJ1-1, with 9 bases lining up with TRBD1. The receptor was derived from a woman between 45 and 65 years old who had been exposed to COVID-19. Sequencing was carried out using PBMCs or T cells enriched from blood (not recorded which). The CDR3 sequence is CASRLGQGRAEAFF. CDR3 bases: TGTGCCAGCAGACTGGGACAGGGAAGGGCTGAAGCTTTCTTT.